These 7 T cell receptor beta chains came from one sample sequenced in a study of a mutant IDH1 vaccine in newly diagnosed glioma. Time point indicated: week 11, during vaccination. The study gave 300 ug of mutant IDH1 20-mer peptide per vaccine dose, with topical imiquimod. Their recognized antigens are unknown. Here immunoSEQ multiplex PCR was the method, and the copy in TCRdb shows in-frame clones only, minus some. This table holds 55,000 or so clones, roughly 90% found once. Sequencing used PBMCs, obtained from a glioma patient whose treatment included an IDH1 peptide vaccine. These receptors were collected from a man aged 45 to 65 with glioma.

The chain is built from TRBV10-3 and TRBJ1-6; no clear D gene. V shed 0 bases and J shed 3 bases, with 9 bases lying between them. The CDR3 runs 16 residues. Germline assignment: CDR1 ENHRY and CDR2 SYGVKD. CDR3 sequence: CAISESTLFYNSPLHF. The CDR3 region has the DNA TGTGCCATCAGTGAGTCGACCCTGTTCTATAATTCACCCCTCCACTTT.

The gene calls are TRBV5-1 and TRBJ2-3, with D unclear. Germline CDR1 is SGHRS and CDR2 is YFSETQ. This CDR3 is built from 13 residues. The germline V and J ends were trimmed by 2 bases and 4 bases, with 8 bases remaining between them. The CDR3 reads CASSFRGADTQYF. The CDR3 DNA reads as TGCGCCAGCAGCTTCCGTGGTGCAGATACGCAGTATTTT.

CDR3 sequence (DNA): TGTGCCAGCAGCCGCCTGGGGCCCCCTAATGAAAAACTGTTTTTT. Protein sequence: CASSRLGPPNEKLFF. J is TRBJ1-4 and V is TRBV7-9; possible D gene TRBD1, 5 bases. Trimming removed 5 bases from V and 3 bases from J, with 13 bases in between. This CDR3 region has 15 residues. Germline CDR1 and CDR2: SEHNR and FQNEAQ (reference sequence).

This chain links TRBV11-3 with TRBJ2-2; 9 bases are a match to TRBD1. The CDR3 is made up of 20 amino acids. Germline CDR1 reads SGHNT; CDR2 reads YENEEA. The junction had 19 bases not matched to a gene; V was cut back by 5 bases and J by 3 bases. CDR3 DNA: TGTGCCAGCAGCCCCCGTCCCGGGACAGGGCGTGCATGGGACACCGGGGAGCTGTTTTTT. Translating gives CASSPRPGTGRAWDTGELFF.

The chain has TRBV4-2 and TRBJ2-7, with TRBD2 identical over 16 bases. CDR1 and CDR2 (germline): LGHNA, YNFKEQ. The J segment lost 4 bases and the V segment lost 5 bases, leaving 11 bases of the junction unmatched. This CDR3 comprises 18 residues. The CDR3 spells CASSRPGLAGGPGYEQYF. CDR3 in DNA: TGTGCCAGCAGCAGACCGGGACTAGCGGGAGGGCCGGGTTACGAGCAGTACTTC.

The rearrangement uses TRBV7-2 and TRBJ2-1; D perhaps matches TRBD2 (7 bases). The ends were cut back, 5 bases at V and 2 bases at J, with 16 bases in the middle. CDR3 length: 16 amino acids. From germline, CDR1 is SGHTA and CDR2 FQGNSA. The CDR3 sequence is CASSQRGGLAYNEQFF. CDR3 sequence (DNA): TGTGCCAGCAGCCAGAGGGGGGGTCTCGCCTACAATGAGCAGTTCTTC. Full variable domain (remainder filled in from reference TRBV7-2 and TRBJ2-1): GAGVSQSPSNKVTEKGKDVELRCDPISGHTALYWYRQSLGQGLEFLIYFQGNSAPDKSGLPSDRFSAERTGGSVSTLTIQRTQQEDSAVYLCASSQRGGLAYNEQFFGPGTRLTVL.

Here the CDR3 reads CASGRQKNSYNEQFF. Written as DNA, the CDR3 is TGTGCCAGTGGAAGACAGAAGAACTCCTACAATGAGCAGTTCTTC. V gene TRBV19 combines with J gene TRBJ2-1; D is possibly TRBD1 (5 bases). This CDR3 has 15 amino acids. The V end was cut by 8 bases, the J end by 0 bases, with 14 bases between. Looked up from germline, CDR1 is LNHDA and CDR2 is SQIVND (reference sequence).